The T cell receptor beta chain described here comes from a study of blood T cells in healthy people across ages. CDR3 length equals 14 residues. Germline values: CDR1 MGHRA, CDR2 YSYEKL. Trimming removed 2 bases from V and 6 bases from J, with 14 bases in between. Study-level findings and limits: Higher diversity and more naive CD4+ cells were features of long-lived donors, compared to aged donors. CMV infection status of these donors was not known.

With a J-beta primer mix and a sample-barcoded 5' primer, a second PCR ran roughly 6 to 11 cycles. TCRdb analysed the 5' RACE reads with MiXCR anew, one entry per CDR3 protein. The table has hundreds of thousands of distinct CDR3 sequences, 20% to 25% seen once. As for this clonotype: The antigen is unknown.

These same data were also listed under a study on T cells of mothers and their children.

The chain recombines TRBV4-1 with TRBJ2-7; TRBD2 might be the D (6 bases). The receptor comes from a boy between 10 and 17 years old in good health. The sequencing sample was made of blood. CDR3 in DNA: TGCGCCAGCAGCCAACGGCTGGTGGGGGGCGAGCAGTACTTC. Protein: CASSQRLVGGEQYF.